The clone carrying this T cell receptor beta chain was detected only a few times. Its target is unknown. These data come from a study of beta chain features in type 1 diabetes. Germline V gives CDR1 KGHSH, CDR2 LQKENI. Trimming left V 4 bases short and J 2 bases short, with 15 bases between. The CDR3 loop spans 16 amino acids. Using CD45RO/CCR7/CD25/CD127/CD95/CD27, CD4+ naive, central memory, regulatory and stem cell-like memory cells were sorted. Study-wide results and limits: There were fewer insertions and more deletions at the VDJ junctions of type 1 diabetes patients. In every one of the four CD4+ subsets, TCRB CDR3s were moderately but significantly shorter in Type 1 diabetes patients. In the patient group, naive, central memory and Treg TCRB repertoires seemed more alike than in the healthy donor group.

Isolated RNA was reverse transcribed in full, so expressed TCRB transcripts were sequenced. The repertoire was sequenced with immunoSEQ multiplex PCR; TCRdb's copy has only in-frame clones and lacks some. The data contain approximately 250,000 clones, approximately 24% of them singletons. The sequencing input was naive CD4+ T cells from blood. The V gene is TRBV18, the J gene TRBJ2-1, with D perhaps TRBD2 (5 bases). The origin of this receptor is a woman aged 25 to 39 with type 1 diabetes. The CDR3 spells CASSRPRGSTYNEQFF. The CDR3 bases are TGTGCCAGCTCACGCCCGCGAGGGTCGACCTACAATGAGCAGTTCTTC. Full variable domain (outside the CDR3, taken from reference TRBV18 and TRBJ2-1): NAGVMQNPRHLVRRRGQEARLRCSPMKGHSHVYWYRQLPEEGLKFMVYLQKENIIDESGMPKERFSAEFPKEGPSILRIQQVVRGDSAAYFCASSRPRGSTYNEQFFGPGTRLTVL.